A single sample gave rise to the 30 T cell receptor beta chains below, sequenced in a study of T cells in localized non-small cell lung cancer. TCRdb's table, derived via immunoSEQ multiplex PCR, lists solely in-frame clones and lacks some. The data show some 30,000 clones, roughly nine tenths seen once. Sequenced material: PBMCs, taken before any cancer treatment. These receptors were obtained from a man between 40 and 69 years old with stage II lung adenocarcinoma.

The CDR3 region is CASTTGTNSPLHF. The CDR3 DNA reads TGTGCCAGCACGACAGGTACGAATTCACCCCTCCACTTT. J is TRBJ1-6 and V is TRBV14; possibly TRBD1 for D (6 bases). The germline V gene encodes CDR1 SGHDN and CDR2 FVKESK. The V end lost 7 bases, the J end lost 7 bases, and 11 bases lay between the germline ends. The CDR3 is 13 amino acids.

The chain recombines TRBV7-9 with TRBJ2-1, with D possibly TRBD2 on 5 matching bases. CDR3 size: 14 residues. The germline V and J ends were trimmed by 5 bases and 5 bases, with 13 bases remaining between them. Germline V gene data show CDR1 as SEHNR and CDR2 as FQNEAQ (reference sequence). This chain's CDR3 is CASSTTDGNNEQFF. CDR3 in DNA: TGTGCCAGCAGCACCACGGACGGGAACAATGAGCAGTTCTTC.

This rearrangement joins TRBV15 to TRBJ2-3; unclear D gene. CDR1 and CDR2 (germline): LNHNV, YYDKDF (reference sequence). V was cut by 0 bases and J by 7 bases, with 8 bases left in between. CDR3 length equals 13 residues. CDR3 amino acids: CATSRDQGNTQYF. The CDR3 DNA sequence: TGTGCCACCAGCAGAGATCAAGGAAATACGCAGTATTTT.

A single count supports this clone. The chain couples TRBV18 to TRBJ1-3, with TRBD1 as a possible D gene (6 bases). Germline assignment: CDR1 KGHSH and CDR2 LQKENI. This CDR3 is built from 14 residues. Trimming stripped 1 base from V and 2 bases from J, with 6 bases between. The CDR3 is CASSPQGAGNTIYF. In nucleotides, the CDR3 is TGTGCCAGCTCACCACAGGGGGCTGGAAACACCATATATTTT. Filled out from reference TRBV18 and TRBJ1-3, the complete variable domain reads NAGVMQNPRHLVRRRGQEARLRCSPMKGHSHVYWYRQLPEEGLKFMVYLQKENIIDESGMPKERFSAEFPKEGPSILRIQQVVRGDSAAYFCASSPQGAGNTIYFGEGSWLTVV.

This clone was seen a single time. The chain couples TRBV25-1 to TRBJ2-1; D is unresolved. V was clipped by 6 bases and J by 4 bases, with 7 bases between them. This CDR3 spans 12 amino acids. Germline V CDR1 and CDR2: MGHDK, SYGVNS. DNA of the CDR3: TGTGCCAGCAGAGGTTATTACAATGAGCAGTTCTTC. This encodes CASRGYYNEQFF.

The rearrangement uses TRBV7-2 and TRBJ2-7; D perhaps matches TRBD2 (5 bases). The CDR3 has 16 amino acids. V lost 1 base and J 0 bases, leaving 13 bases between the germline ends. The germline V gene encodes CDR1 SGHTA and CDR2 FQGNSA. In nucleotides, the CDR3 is TGTGCCAGCAGCTTAGGCTTGGCAGGACTCTCCTACGAGCAGTACTTC. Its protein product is CASSLGLAGLSYEQYF.

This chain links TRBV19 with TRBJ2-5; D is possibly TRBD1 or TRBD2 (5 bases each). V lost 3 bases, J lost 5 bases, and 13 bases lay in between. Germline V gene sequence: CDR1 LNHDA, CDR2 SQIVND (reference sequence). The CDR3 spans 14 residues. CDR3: CASSMGPLRETQYF. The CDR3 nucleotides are TGTGCCAGTAGTATGGGACCCCTCCGGGAGACCCAGTACTTC.

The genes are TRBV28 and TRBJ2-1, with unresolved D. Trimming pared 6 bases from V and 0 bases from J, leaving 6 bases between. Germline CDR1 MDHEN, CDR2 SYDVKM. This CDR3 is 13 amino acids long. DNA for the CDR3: TGTGCCAGCAGAATTGACTCCTACAATGAGCAGTTCTTC. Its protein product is CASRIDSYNEQFF.

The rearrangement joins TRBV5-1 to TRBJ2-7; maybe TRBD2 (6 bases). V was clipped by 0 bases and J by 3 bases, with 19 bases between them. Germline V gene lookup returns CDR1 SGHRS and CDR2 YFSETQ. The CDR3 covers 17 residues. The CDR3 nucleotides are TGCGCCAGCAGCTTGGATACCCCGACGGGACTTTTCTACGAGCAGTACTTC. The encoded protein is CASSLDTPTGLFYEQYF.

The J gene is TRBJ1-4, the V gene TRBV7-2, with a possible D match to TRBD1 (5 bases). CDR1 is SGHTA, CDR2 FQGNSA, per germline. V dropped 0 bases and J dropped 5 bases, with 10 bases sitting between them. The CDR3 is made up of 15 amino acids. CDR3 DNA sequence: TGTGCCAGCAGCTTAGCCGGGACGGAGAATGAAAAACTGTTTTTT. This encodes CASSLAGTENEKLFF.

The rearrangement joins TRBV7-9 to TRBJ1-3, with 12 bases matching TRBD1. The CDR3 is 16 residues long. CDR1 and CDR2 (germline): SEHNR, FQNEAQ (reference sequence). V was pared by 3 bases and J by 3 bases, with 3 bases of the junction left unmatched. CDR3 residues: CASSLGDRGLGNTIYF. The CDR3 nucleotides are TGTGCCAGCAGCTTGGGGGACAGGGGGCTTGGAAACACCATATATTTT.

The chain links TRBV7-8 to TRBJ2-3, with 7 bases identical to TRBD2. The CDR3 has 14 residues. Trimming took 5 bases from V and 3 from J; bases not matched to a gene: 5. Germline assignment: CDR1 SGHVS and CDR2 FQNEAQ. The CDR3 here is CASSATSWTDTQYF. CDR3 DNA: TGTGCCAGCAGCGCGACTAGCTGGACAGATACGCAGTATTTT. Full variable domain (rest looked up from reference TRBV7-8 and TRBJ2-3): GAGVSQSPRYKVAKRGQDVALRCDPISGHVSLFWYQQALGQGPEFLTYFQNEAQLDKSGLPSDRFFAERPEGSVSTLKIQRTQQEDSAVYLCASSATSWTDTQYFGPGTRLTVL.

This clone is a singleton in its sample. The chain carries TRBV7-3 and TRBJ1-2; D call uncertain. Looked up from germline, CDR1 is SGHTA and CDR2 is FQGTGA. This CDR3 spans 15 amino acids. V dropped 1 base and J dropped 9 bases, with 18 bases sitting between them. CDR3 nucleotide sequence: TGTGCCAGCAGCTTAAATATAATAGGTGGGTCATGCTACACCTTC. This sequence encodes CASSLNIIGGSCYTF.

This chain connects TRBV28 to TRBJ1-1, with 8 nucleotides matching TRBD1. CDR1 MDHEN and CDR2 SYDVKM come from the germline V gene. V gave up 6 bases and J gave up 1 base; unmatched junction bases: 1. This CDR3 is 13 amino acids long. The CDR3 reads CASRGTGNTEAFF. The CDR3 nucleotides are TGTGCCAGCAGGGGGACAGGGAACACTGAAGCTTTCTTT. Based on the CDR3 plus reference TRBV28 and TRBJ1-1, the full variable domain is DVKVTQSSRYLVKRTGEKVFLECVQDMDHENMFWYRQDPGLGLRLIYFSYDVKMKEKGDIPEGYSVSREKKERFSLILESASTNQTSMYLCASRGTGNTEAFFGQGTRLTVV.

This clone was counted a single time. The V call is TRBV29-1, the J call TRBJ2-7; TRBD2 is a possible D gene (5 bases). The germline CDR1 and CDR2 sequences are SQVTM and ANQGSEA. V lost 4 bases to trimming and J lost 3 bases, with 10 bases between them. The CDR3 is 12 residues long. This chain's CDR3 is CSVGGLDYEQYF. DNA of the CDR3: TGCAGCGTTGGAGGGTTGGACTACGAGCAGTACTTC.

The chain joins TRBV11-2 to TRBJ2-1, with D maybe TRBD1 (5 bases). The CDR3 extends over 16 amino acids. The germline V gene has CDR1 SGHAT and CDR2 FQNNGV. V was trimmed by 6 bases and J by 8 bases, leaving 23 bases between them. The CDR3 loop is CASSRLGRDGVHEQFF. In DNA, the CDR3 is TGTGCCAGCAGTCGCCTAGGCAGGGATGGAGTGCATGAGCAGTTCTTC.

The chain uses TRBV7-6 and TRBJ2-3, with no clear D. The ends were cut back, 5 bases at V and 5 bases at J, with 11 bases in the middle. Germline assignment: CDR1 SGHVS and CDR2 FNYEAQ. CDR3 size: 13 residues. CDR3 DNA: TGTGCCAGCAGCCGAGGCTCGGTAGATACGCAGTATTTT. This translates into CASSRGSVDTQYF.

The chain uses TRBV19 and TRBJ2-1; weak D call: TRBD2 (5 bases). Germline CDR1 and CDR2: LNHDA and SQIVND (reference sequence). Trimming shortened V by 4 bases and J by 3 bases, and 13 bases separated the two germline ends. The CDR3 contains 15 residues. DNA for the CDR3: TGTGCCAGTAGTAATCCGGGAAGCCTCTACAATGAGCAGTTCTTC. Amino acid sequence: CASSNPGSLYNEQFF.

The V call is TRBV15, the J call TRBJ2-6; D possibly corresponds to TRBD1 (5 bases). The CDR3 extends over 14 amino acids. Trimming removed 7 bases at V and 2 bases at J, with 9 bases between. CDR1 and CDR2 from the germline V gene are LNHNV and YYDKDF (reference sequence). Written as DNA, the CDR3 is TGTGCCACCATCGACAGAGCTGGGGCCAACGTCCTGACTTTC. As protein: CATIDRAGANVLTF.

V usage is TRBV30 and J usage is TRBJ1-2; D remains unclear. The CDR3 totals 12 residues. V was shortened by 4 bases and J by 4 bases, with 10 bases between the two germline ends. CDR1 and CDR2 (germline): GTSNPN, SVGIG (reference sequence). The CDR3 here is CAWTKNSYGYTF. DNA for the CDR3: TGTGCCTGGACGAAGAATAGCTATGGCTACACCTTC. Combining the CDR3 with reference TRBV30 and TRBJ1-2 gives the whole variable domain SQTIHQWPATLVQPVGSPLSLECTVEGTSNPNLYWYRQAAGRGLQLLFYSVGIGQISSEVPQNLSASRPQDRQFILSSKKLLLSDSGFYLCAWTKNSYGYTFGSGTRLTVV.

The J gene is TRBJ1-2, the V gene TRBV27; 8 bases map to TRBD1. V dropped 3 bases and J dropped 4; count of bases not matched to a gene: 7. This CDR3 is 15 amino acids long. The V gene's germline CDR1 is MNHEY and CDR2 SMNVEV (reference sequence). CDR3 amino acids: CASSLTRQGFYGYTF. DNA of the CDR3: TGTGCCAGCAGTTTGACGCGACAGGGGTTCTATGGCTACACCTTC.

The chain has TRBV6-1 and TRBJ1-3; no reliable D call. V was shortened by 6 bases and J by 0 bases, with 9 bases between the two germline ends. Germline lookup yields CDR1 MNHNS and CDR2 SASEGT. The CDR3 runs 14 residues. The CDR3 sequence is CASSPLASGNTIYF. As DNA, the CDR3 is TGTGCCAGCAGCCCCTTGGCCTCTGGAAACACCATATATTTT.

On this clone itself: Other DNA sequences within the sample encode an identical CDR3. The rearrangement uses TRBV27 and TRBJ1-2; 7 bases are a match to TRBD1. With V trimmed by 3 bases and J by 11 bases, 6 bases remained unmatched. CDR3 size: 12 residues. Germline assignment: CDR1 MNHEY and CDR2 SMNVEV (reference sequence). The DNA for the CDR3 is TGTGCCAGCAGTTTTGCAGGGGGTGGTTACACCTTC. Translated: CASSFAGGGYTF.

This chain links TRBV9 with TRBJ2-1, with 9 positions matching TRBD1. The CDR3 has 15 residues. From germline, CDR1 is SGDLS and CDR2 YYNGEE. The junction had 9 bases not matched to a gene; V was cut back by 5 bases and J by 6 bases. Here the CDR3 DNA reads TGTGCCAGCAGTCATGCCGGGACAGGGCGCAATGAGCAGTTCTTC. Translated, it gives CASSHAGTGRNEQFF.

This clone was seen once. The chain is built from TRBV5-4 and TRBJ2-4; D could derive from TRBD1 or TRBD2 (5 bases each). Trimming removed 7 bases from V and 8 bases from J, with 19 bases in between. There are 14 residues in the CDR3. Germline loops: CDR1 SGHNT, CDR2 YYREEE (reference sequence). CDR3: CASAPGTQGYIQYF. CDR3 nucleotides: TGTGCCAGCGCTCCAGGGACCCAGGGATACATTCAGTACTTC. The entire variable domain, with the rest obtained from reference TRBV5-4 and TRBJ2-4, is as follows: ETGVTQSPTHLIKTRGQQVTLRCSSQSGHNTVSWYQQALGQGPQFIFQYYREEENGRGNFPPRFSGLQFPNYSSELNVNALELDDSALYLCASAPGTQGYIQYFGAGTRLSVL.

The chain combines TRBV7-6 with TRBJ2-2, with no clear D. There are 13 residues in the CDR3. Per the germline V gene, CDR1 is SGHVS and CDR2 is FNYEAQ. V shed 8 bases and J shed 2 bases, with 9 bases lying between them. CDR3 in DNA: TGTGCCAGCCGACCTGGAAACACCGGGGAGCTGTTTTTT. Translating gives CASRPGNTGELFF.

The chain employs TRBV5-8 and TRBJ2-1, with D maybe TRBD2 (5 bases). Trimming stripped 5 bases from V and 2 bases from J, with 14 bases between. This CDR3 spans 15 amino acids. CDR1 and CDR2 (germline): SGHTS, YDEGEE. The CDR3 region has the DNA TGTGCCAGCAGATCCAGCGGAGCTACCTACAATGAGCAGTTCTTC. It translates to CASRSSGATYNEQFF.

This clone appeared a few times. In DNA form, the CDR3 reads TGTGCCAGCAGCCAAGGGACTAGCGGGAGAGATGAGCAGTTCTTC. Protein product: CASSQGTSGRDEQFF. This chain links TRBV14 with TRBJ2-1; TRBD2 matches 13 bases. Germline trimming cut 1 base from V and 8 bases from J; bases unmatched to any gene: 2. The germline CDR1 and CDR2 sequences are SGHDN and FVKESK. This CDR3 has 15 residues.

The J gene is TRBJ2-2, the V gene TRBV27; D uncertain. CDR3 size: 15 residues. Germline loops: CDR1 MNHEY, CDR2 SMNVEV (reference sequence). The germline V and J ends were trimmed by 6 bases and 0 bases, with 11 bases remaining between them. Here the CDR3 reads CASSGSIANTGELFF. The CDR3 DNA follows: TGTGCCAGCAGCGGATCTATAGCGAACACCGGGGAGCTGTTTTTT.

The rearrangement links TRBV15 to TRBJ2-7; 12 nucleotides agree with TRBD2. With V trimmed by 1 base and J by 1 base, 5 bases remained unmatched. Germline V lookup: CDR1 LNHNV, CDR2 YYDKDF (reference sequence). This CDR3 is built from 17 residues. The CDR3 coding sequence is TGTGCCACCAGCAGAGGCACCCTAGCGGGAGGGTCCTACGAGCAGTACTTC. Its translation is CATSRGTLAGGSYEQYF.